The rows below give T cell receptor beta chains drawn from one sample of a study of control samples from healthy donors and cancer patients. The method was immunoSEQ multiplex PCR; TCRdb's version includes in-frame clones alone and lacks a portion of them. Altogether 55,000 to 70,000 clones are present, around 87% being singletons, with the ten largest covering over 5%. Sequences were obtained from PBMCs. Every receptor here comes from a man between 60 and 70 years old with colorectal cancer. CDR3s include the opening cysteine and the closing phenylalanine or tryptophan. Each record gives: J gene, D gene, clone size, V gene, CDR3 protein, CDR3 DNA. A D gene is named only where the DNA matches it firmly. A row's size may be missing; if present it is once, few, many or a size class.

>TRBJ2-3|-|-|TRBV5-5
CASSIEDTQYF
TGTGCCAGCAGCATCGAGGATACGCAGTATTTT
>TRBJ2-7|-|-|TRBV29-1
CSVFWGTPGEQYF
TGCAGCGTGTTTTGGGGGACTCCGGGCGAGCAGTACTTC
>TRBJ1-4|-|-|TRBV5-1
CASSLNPEAYKLFF
TGCGCCAGCAGCCTAAACCCCGAAGCTTACAAACTGTTTTTT
>TRBJ2-5|-|-|TRBV6-2/TRBV6-3
CASSYLPVGGTQYF
TGTGCCAGCAGTTACCTCCCTGTAGGGGGGACCCAGTACTTC
>TRBJ1-4|TRBD1|-|TRBV27
CASGPRDSWNEKLFF
TGTGCCAGCGGCCCTCGGGACAGCTGGAATGAAAAACTGTTTTTT
>TRBJ1-3|-|-|TRBV4-1
CASSQDWISSGNTIYF
TGCGCCAGCAGCCAAGATTGGATCTCCTCTGGAAACACCATATATTTT
>TRBJ1-5|-|-|TRBV19
CASKGTLNQPQHF
TGTGCCAGTAAGGGGACCCTCAATCAGCCCCAGCATTTT
>TRBJ2-7|-|few|TRBV7-6
CASSLVPSSNEQYF
TGTGCCAGCAGCTTAGTGCCTAGCAGCAACGAGCAGTACTTC
>TRBJ2-3|-|-|TRBV5-1
CASSLEVAGTDTQYF
TGCGCCAGCAGCTTGGAGGTAGCGGGCACAGATACGCAGTATTTT
>TRBJ1-2|-|-|TRBV5-1
CASSPGQSYGYTF
TGCGCCAGCAGCCCCGGACAGAGCTATGGCTACACCTTC
>TRBJ1-1|-|once|TRBV3-1/TRBV3-2
CASSQDMGYRGSGAFF
TGTGCCAGCAGCCAAGATATGGGGTATCGGGGGTCCGGAGCTTTCTTT
>TRBJ1-5|TRBD1|-|TRBV4-2
CASSQDGGTGDQPQHF
TGTGCCAGCAGCCAAGATGGTGGGACAGGGGATCAGCCCCAGCATTTT
>TRBJ1-2|TRBD1|-|TRBV28
CASSASGTGVYGYTF
TGTGCCAGCAGTGCCTCCGGGACAGGGGTCTATGGCTACACCTTC
>TRBJ2-1|TRBD2|-|TRBV12-5
CASGLAGLAALAGNEQFF
TGTGCTAGTGGTTTGGCCGGGCTAGCGGCACTAGCGGGGAATGAGCAGTTCTTC
>TRBJ2-1|-|-|TRBV7-2
CASSFDSRGANNEQFF
TGTGCCAGCAGCTTTGACTCTAGGGGGGCAAACAATGAGCAGTTCTTC
>TRBJ2-1|TRBD2|-|TRBV7-3
CASSLKARGGLLSDEQFF
TGTGCCAGCAGCTTAAAAGCCCGGGGGGGACTCCTGAGCGATGAGCAGTTCTTC
>TRBJ1-5|-|few|TRBV24-1
CATSDTMNQPQHF
TGTGCCACCAGTGATACAATGAATCAGCCCCAGCATTTT
>TRBJ2-3|TRBD2|-|TRBV7-2
CASSLGGGASDTQYF
TGTGCCAGCAGCTTAGGCGGGGGGGCCTCCGATACGCAGTATTTT
>TRBJ2-1|-|-|TRBV6-2/TRBV6-3
CASSLSIDLYNEQFF
TGTGCCAGCAGCCTCTCCATCGACCTATACAATGAGCAGTTCTTC
>TRBJ1-5|-|-|TRBV5-8
CASSGTGWRNQPQHF
TGTGCCAGCAGCGGTACAGGGTGGCGCAATCAGCCCCAGCATTTT
>TRBJ1-6|TRBD1|-|TRBV6-2/TRBV6-3
CASSPARDRGRSPLHF
TGTGCCAGCAGCCCCGCCCGGGACAGGGGTCGATCACCCCTCCACTTT
>TRBJ2-3|TRBD2|-|TRBV2
CASSRRTSGVVDTQYF
TGTGCCAGCAGCCGGAGAACTAGCGGGGTAGTAGATACGCAGTATTTT
>TRBJ2-3|TRBD2|-|TRBV19
CASSTLAGASTDTQYF
TGTGCCAGTAGTACCCTAGCGGGAGCTAGCACAGATACGCAGTATTTT
>TRBJ2-5|-|-|TRBV27
CASSPLGHEETQYF
TGTGCCAGCAGCCCCCTGGGGCATGAAGAGACCCAGTACTTC
>TRBJ1-4|TRBD1|-|TRBV5-1
CASSGNGQDEKLFF
TGCGCCAGCAGCGGGAACGGACAGGATGAAAAACTGTTTTTT
>TRBJ1-4|TRBD1|-|TRBV19
CASSSIGGQGREKLFF
TGTGCCTCCAGTAGTATAGGGGGACAGGGTCGTGAAAAACTGTTTTTT
>TRBJ2-5|TRBD2|-|TRBV28
CASRASGEKTQYF
TGTGCCAGCAGGGCTAGCGGGGAGAAGACCCAGTACTTC
>TRBJ2-5|TRBD2|-|TRBV5-1
CASSPRGTSGGQETQYF
TGCGCCAGCAGCCCGAGAGGGACTAGCGGGGGCCAAGAGACCCAGTACTTC
>TRBJ2-2|-|once|TRBV5-5
CASSFFIGGAGELFF
TGTGCCAGCAGCTTTTTCATCGGAGGGGCCGGGGAGCTGTTTTTT
>TRBJ2-3|-|-|TRBV7-9
CASSLDSTDTQYF
TGTGCCAGCAGCCTCGACAGCACAGATACGCAGTATTTT
>TRBJ1-3|-|-|TRBV3-1/TRBV3-2
CASSQTSRYFSGNTIYF
TGTGCCAGCAGCCAAACCAGCAGGTACTTCTCTGGAAACACCATATATTTT
>TRBJ2-2|TRBD1|-|TRBV3-1/TRBV3-2
CASSPRDSSTGELFF
TGTGCCAGCAGCCCCCGGGACAGTTCAACCGGGGAGCTGTTTTTT
>TRBJ2-5|-|-|TRBV2
CASMWGVETQYF
TGTGCCAGCATGTGGGGGGTCGAGACCCAGTACTTC
>TRBJ1-1|-|-|TRBV28
CASTRRGNTEAFF
TGTGCCAGCACCAGGCGGGGCAACACTGAAGCTTTCTTT
>TRBJ2-3|TRBD2|-|TRBV12-5
CASGPRPGLAGHTDTQYF
TGTGCTAGTGGTCCACGACCCGGACTAGCGGGGCACACAGATACGCAGTATTTT
>TRBJ1-6|TRBD1|-|TRBV7-8
CASSPDRGNSPLHF
TGTGCCAGCAGCCCGGACAGGGGCAATTCACCCCTCCACTTT
>TRBJ1-6|-|-|TRBV18
CASSQDVENSPLHF
TGTGCCAGCTCACAGGACGTTGAGAATTCACCCCTCCACTTT
>TRBJ2-1|TRBD2|-|TRBV4-1
CASSQELAGGYNEQFF
TGCGCCAGCAGCCAAGAACTAGCGGGGGGGTACAATGAGCAGTTCTTC
>TRBJ2-7|TRBD2|-|TRBV15
CATSREGLSYEQYF
TGTGCCACCAGCAGAGAGGGACTATCCTACGAGCAGTACTTC
>TRBJ1-6|-|few|TRBV30
CASQSSYNSPLHF
TGTGCCTCCCAGAGCTCCTATAATTCACCCCTCCACTTT
>TRBJ2-7|TRBD2|-|TRBV9
CAARAGRGLYEQYF
TGTGCCGCCAGGGCGGGGAGGGGCCTCTACGAGCAGTACTTC
>TRBJ2-5|-|-|TRBV21-1
CASSFGTSFSREETQYF
TGTGCCAGCAGTTTCGGGACTAGCTTTTCACGGGAAGAGACCCAGTACTTC
>TRBJ2-5|-|-|TRBV2
CASFDFGGKETQYF
TGTGCCAGCTTTGACTTCGGGGGAAAAGAGACCCAGTACTTC